These 32 T cell receptor beta chains came from one sample sequenced in a study of cytomegalovirus exposure and HLA in healthy donors (dated by TCRdb to the late 2010s). Library preparation was by the immunoSEQ multiplex PCR assay. For the multiplex PCR, a mixture combining 60 forward primers for TCR Vbeta segments and 13 reverse primers for TCR Jbeta segments was used. TCRdb carries this immuneACCESS record with in-frame sequences only. Its versions omit some clonotypes, under half of them owing to an unresolved V gene in the studies checked, with the rest unexplained. This sample has about 150,000 clones in its table, and 70% of those were observed once. The ten largest clones capture roughly 2% of the sample. Sequenced material: PBMCs. The receptors derive from a woman aged 60-70 years in good health and CMV-seropositive.

The rearrangement uses TRBV20-1 and TRBJ2-7; D ambiguous. V was trimmed by 5 bases and J by 6 bases, leaving 11 bases between them. CDR1 and CDR2 from the germline V gene are DFQATT and SNEGSKA (reference sequence). This CDR3 spans 11 amino acids. CDR3 nucleotide sequence: TGCAGTGCTGGATTGACGGGCGAGCAGTACTTC. This codes for CSAGLTGEQYF.

V gene TRBV7-9 combines with J gene TRBJ1-5; 7 positions agree with TRBD1. This CDR3 is built from 13 residues. Germline CDR1 reads SEHNR; CDR2 reads FQNEAQ (reference sequence). J was trimmed by 5 bases and V by 10 bases; bases with no gene match: 8. The CDR3, as DNA: TGTGCCACCAATGGACAGGCGGATCAGCCCCAGCATTTT. Translating gives CATNGQADQPQHF.

The gene calls are TRBV30 and TRBJ1-2; D not resolved. The CDR3 length is 13 residues. The germline V gene has CDR1 GTSNPN and CDR2 SVGIG (reference sequence). The germline V and J ends were trimmed by 1 base and 2 bases, with 8 bases remaining between them. CDR3 sequence (DNA): TGTGCCTGGAGTGAGACACCCAACTATGGCTACACCTTC. Its translation is CAWSETPNYGYTF. Based on the CDR3 plus reference TRBV30 and TRBJ1-2, the full variable domain is SQTIHQWPATLVQPVGSPLSLECTVEGTSNPNLYWYRQAAGRGLQLLFYSVGIGQISSEVPQNLSASRPQDRQFILSSKKLLLSDSGFYLCAWSETPNYGYTFGSGTRLTVV.

This chain joins TRBV6-5 and TRBJ1-2; no reliable D call. CDR1 is MNHEY and CDR2 is SVGAGI in the germline V gene. The CDR3 contains 12 residues. Trimming removed 5 bases at V and 8 bases at J, with 12 bases between. CDR3 region: CASSRRGCGYTF. The CDR3 coding sequence is TGTGCCAGCAGTCGCCGGGGTTGCGGCTACACCTTC.

V is TRBV27 and J is TRBJ2-7, with 7 bases that match TRBD1. The CDR3 is 15 amino acids. After removal of 0 bases from V and 2 bases from J, the junction contained 4 bases not matched to a gene. CDR1 MNHEY and CDR2 SMNVEV come from the germline V gene (reference sequence). The CDR3 reads CASSLSGGVAYEQYF. As DNA, the CDR3 is TGTGCCAGCAGTTTATCAGGGGGCGTCGCCTACGAGCAGTACTTC.

The rearrangement joins TRBV10-3 to TRBJ1-1; a possible D gene is TRBD1 (5 bases). CDR1 ENHRY and CDR2 SYGVKD come from the germline V gene. This CDR3 is 12 amino acids long. Between the trimmed V and J ends, which lost 9 bases and 5 bases, there was a span of 13 bases. The DNA for the CDR3 is TGTGCCATGGGGAGGGAGGGGACTGAAGCTTTCTTT. It encodes CAMGREGTEAFF.

This chain joins TRBV28 and TRBJ2-7, with D perhaps TRBD1 (5 bases). The V and J ends lost 4 bases and 0 bases respectively, with 13 bases between them. CDR1 and CDR2 from the germline V gene are MDHEN and SYDVKM. This CDR3 region has 15 residues. CDR3 sequence reads: CASSWFRQPSYEQYF. CDR3 coding DNA: TGTGCCAGCAGTTGGTTTAGACAGCCCTCCTACGAGCAGTACTTC.

This rearrangement joins TRBV7-2 to TRBJ2-1, with 7 bases fitting TRBD2. Per germline, CDR1 SGHTA and CDR2 FQGNSA. V trimming: 1 base; J trimming: 5 bases; junction bases outside the gene matches: 8. The CDR3 loop spans 16 amino acids. The CDR3, as DNA: TGTGCCAGCAGCTTAGACGCGACTAGCCAAAACAATGAGCAGTTCTTC. Its translation is CASSLDATSQNNEQFF.

This clone showed up just a few times. V is TRBV5-1 and J is TRBJ1-1, with 7 bases fitting TRBD1. The CDR3 spans 15 residues. CDR1 is SGHRS, CDR2 YFSETQ, per germline. With V trimmed by 0 bases and J by 4 bases, 6 bases remained unmatched. CDR3 residues: CASSLDAGQTTEAFF. The CDR3 DNA reads as TGCGCCAGCAGCTTGGATGCGGGACAGACCACTGAAGCTTTCTTT.

V is TRBV5-8 and J is TRBJ2-5, with 7 bases identical to TRBD1. V was clipped by 6 bases and J by 4 bases; unmatched bases: 12. Germline V gives CDR1 SGHTS, CDR2 YDEGEE. CDR3 length equals 15 residues. CDR3 bases: TGTGCCAGCACCCTTAGACAGGGCAGAGGAGAGACCCAGTACTTC. Translation: CASTLRQGRGETQYF.

The chain couples TRBV27 to TRBJ1-1; weak D call: TRBD1 (6 bases). V gave up 2 bases and J gave up 4 bases, with 14 bases separating them. The CDR3 loop spans 15 amino acids. Germline V lookup: CDR1 MNHEY, CDR2 SMNVEV (reference sequence). This CDR3 reads CASSLAGRGATEAFF. In nucleotides, the CDR3 is TGTGCCAGCAGTTTAGCTGGACGGGGGGCCACTGAAGCTTTCTTT.

The CDR3 bases are TGTGCCAGCAAGAAAACAGGGGGCATGAACACTGAAGCTTTCTTT. It specifies CASKKTGGMNTEAFF. The chain recombines TRBV2 with TRBJ1-1; TRBD1 matches at 9 bases. The CDR3 has 15 amino acids. CDR1 is SNHLY, CDR2 FYNNEI, per germline. With V trimmed by 7 bases and J by 0 bases, 6 bases remained unmatched.

This clone was found once. The chain combines TRBV15 with TRBJ2-3, with TRBD2 matching over 9 bases. V lost 0 bases, J lost 2 bases, and 9 bases stayed unmatched. The CDR3 contains 18 residues. Germline CDR1 reads LNHNV; CDR2 reads YYDKDF (reference sequence). The CDR3: CATSRDPPSGVNTDTQYF. In DNA form, the CDR3 reads TGTGCCACCAGCAGAGATCCCCCTAGCGGGGTCAACACAGATACGCAGTATTTT.

The chain joins TRBV19 to TRBJ1-5, with 10 bases that match TRBD1. CDR3 length: 15 residues. In germline, CDR1 is LNHDA, CDR2 SQIVND (reference sequence). Losses at the gene ends were 3 bases for V and 5 bases for J; bases not matched to a gene: 4. CDR3 nucleotides: TGTGCCAGTAGTATCCAGGGGACAGGGGATCAGCCCCAGCATTTT. This encodes CASSIQGTGDQPQHF.

V is TRBV10-3 and J is TRBJ1-1, with D possibly TRBD1 on 5 matching bases. The V and J ends lost 9 bases and 0 bases respectively, with 11 bases between them. The CDR3 extends over 13 amino acids. Germline CDR1 ENHRY, CDR2 SYGVKD. Here the CDR3 reads CAIKTEMNTEAFF. CDR3 bases: TGTGCCATAAAGACAGAGATGAACACTGAAGCTTTCTTT.

J is TRBJ1-1 and V is TRBV5-5; no definite D call. V gave up 7 bases and J gave up 0 bases, with 4 bases separating them. CDR1 is SGHKS, CDR2 YYEKEE, per germline (reference sequence). This CDR3 contains 11 residues. This chain's CDR3 is CASYLNTEAFF. CDR3 DNA sequence: TGTGCCAGCTACTTGAACACTGAAGCTTTCTTT.

The chain couples TRBV6-6 to TRBJ1-1; weak D call: TRBD1 (6 bases). Germline V CDR1 and CDR2: MNHNY, SVGAGI (reference sequence). The CDR3 is 14 residues long. V was clipped by 7 bases and J by 1 base, with 13 bases between them. CDR3 bases: TGTGCCAGCACCCCAGGACAGAGGAACACTGAAGCTTTCTTT. Amino acids: CASTPGQRNTEAFF.

The V and J genes are TRBV28 and TRBJ2-1; D is perhaps TRBD2 (7 bases). Trimming removed 3 bases from V and 6 bases from J, with 15 bases in between. The CDR3 sequence is 15 residues long. Germline assignment: CDR1 MDHEN and CDR2 SYDVKM. The CDR3 nucleotides read TGTGCCAGCAGTTTTGGGGGGGCGCTCAGCAATGAGCAGTTCTTC. Its translation is CASSFGGALSNEQFF.

The chain carries TRBV7-9 and TRBJ1-1; a possible D gene is TRBD1 (5 bases). Germline CDR1 and CDR2: SEHNR and FQNEAQ (reference sequence). V gave up 5 bases and J gave up 5 bases, with 15 bases separating them. The CDR3 runs to 14 residues. The CDR3 protein is CASSHGRGATEAFF. In nucleotides, the CDR3 is TGTGCCAGCAGCCATGGGAGGGGAGCAACTGAAGCTTTCTTT.

V gene TRBV4-2 combines with J gene TRBJ2-7; the match to TRBD1 covers 7 bases. The germline CDR1 and CDR2 sequences are LGHNA and YNFKEQ. The CDR3 length is 15 residues. The J segment lost 0 bases and the V segment lost 1 base, leaving 3 bases of the junction unmatched. CDR3 bases: TGTGCCAGCAGCCAAGCCGGGACAGCCTCCTACGAGCAGTACTTC. It is translated as CASSQAGTASYEQYF.

The table lists this clone with a count of one. The V gene is TRBV5-4, the J gene TRBJ1-3; tentative D call: TRBD1 (6 bases). CDR1 is SGHNT, CDR2 YYREEE, per germline (reference sequence). This CDR3 is built from 15 residues. Trimming shortened V by 1 base and J by 2 bases, and 10 bases separated the two germline ends. CDR3 DNA: TGTGCCAGCAGCTTGCCAGGGGCAACTGGAAACACCATATATTTT. Protein product: CASSLPGATGNTIYF.

This clone was observed a handful of times. J is TRBJ2-1 and V is TRBV27; 8 nucleotides align to TRBD1. After removal of 1 base from V and 3 bases from J, the junction contained 5 bases not matched to a gene. The CDR3 sequence is 16 residues long. Germline CDR1 is MNHEY and CDR2 is SMNVEV (reference sequence). The CDR3 sequence: CASSLLSGQDYNEQFF. Here the CDR3 DNA reads TGTGCCAGCAGTTTATTATCGGGACAGGACTACAATGAGCAGTTCTTC.

The chain has TRBV2 and TRBJ1-5; D ambiguous. CDR3 length: 14 residues. Trimming shortened V by 6 bases and J by 0 bases, and 9 bases separated the two germline ends. CDR1 SNHLY and CDR2 FYNNEI come from the germline V gene. CDR3 region: CASSQLNSNQPQHF. The CDR3 region has the DNA TGTGCCAGCAGCCAACTTAATAGCAATCAGCCCCAGCATTTT.

The chain has TRBV2 and TRBJ2-6; D is perhaps TRBD1 (6 bases). There are 17 residues in the CDR3. With 1 base removed from V and 0 bases from J, the gap between germline ends came to 10 bases. Per the germline V gene, CDR1 is SNHLY and CDR2 is FYNNEI. CDR3 residues: CASSEEGVLSGANVLTF. The CDR3 region has the DNA TGTGCCAGCAGTGAAGAGGGGGTGCTCTCTGGGGCCAACGTCCTGACTTTC.

V and J are TRBV29-1 and TRBJ1-1; D uncertain. The CDR3 spans 11 residues. The ends were cut back, 6 bases at V and 11 bases at J, with 16 bases in the middle. In germline, CDR1 is SQVTM, CDR2 ANQGSEA. The CDR3, as DNA: TGCAGCGTCCCCGGGGTCCCGGCGGCTTTCTTT. Translated, it gives CSVPGVPAAFF.

This clone was seen more than once but under ten times. The genes are TRBV9 and TRBJ2-6, with D unresolved. V lost 2 bases and J 0 bases, leaving 3 bases between the germline ends. CDR1 is SGDLS and CDR2 is YYNGEE in the germline V gene. This CDR3 contains 14 residues. CDR3 region: CASSVYSGANVLTF. CDR3 DNA: TGTGCCAGCAGCGTCTACTCTGGGGCCAACGTCCTGACTTTC.

The chain employs TRBV4-1 and TRBJ2-2, with TRBD2 as a possible D gene (6 bases). Trimming pared 0 bases from V and 3 bases from J, leaving 8 bases between. The CDR3 sequence is 15 residues long. Germline V lookup: CDR1 MGHRA, CDR2 YSYEKL. The CDR3 DNA follows: TGCGCCAGCAGCCAAGATGGACTATACACCGGGGAGCTGTTTTTT. It is translated as CASSQDGLYTGELFF.

This clone has more than one count but fewer than ten. The V gene is TRBV5-1, the J gene TRBJ2-3; TRBD1 is a possible D gene (5 bases). V was clipped by 3 bases and J by 0 bases, with 11 bases between them. Looked up from germline, CDR1 is SGHRS and CDR2 is YFSETQ. This CDR3 region has 15 residues. The chain's CDR3 is CASSWTTSSTDTQYF. The DNA for the CDR3 is TGCGCCAGCAGCTGGACAACCTCTAGCACAGATACGCAGTATTTT. Using reference TRBV5-1 and TRBJ2-3 for the parts outside the CDR3, the full variable domain is KAGVTQTPRYLIKTRGQQVTLSCSPISGHRSVSWYQQTPGQGLQFLFEYFSETQRNKGNFPGRFSGRQFSNSRSEMNVSTLELGDSALYLCASSWTTSSTDTQYFGPGTRLTVL.

To note about this clone: One junction end disagrees with the germline gene, perhaps due to a read error. The chain joins TRBV6-5 to TRBJ2-3; 12 nucleotides agree with TRBD2. CDR1 is MNHEY and CDR2 is SVGAGI in the germline V gene. CDR3 length: 13 residues. The CDR3 DNA follows: TGTGCCAGCAGCCGCACGGGACTAGCGGGCATCGATTTT. Translated, it gives CASSRTGLAGIDF.

The gene calls are TRBV14 and TRBJ2-2; maybe TRBD2 (5 bases). Deletions cut 1 base from V and 3 bases from J, with 12 bases between. This CDR3 is built from 16 residues. Looked up from germline, CDR1 is SGHDN and CDR2 is FVKESK. The CDR3 sequence is CASSQVGREYTGELFF. The DNA of the CDR3 is TGTGCCAGCAGCCAAGTGGGTCGGGAATACACCGGGGAGCTGTTTTTT.

The chain uses TRBV5-6 and TRBJ1-1; the match to TRBD1 covers 10 bases. The CDR3 totals 15 residues. The V and J ends lost 4 bases and 4 bases, in that order; junction bases with no gene match: 7. Per the germline V gene, CDR1 is SGHDT and CDR2 is YYEEEE. CDR3 region: CASSLGQGMFTEAFF. The DNA of the CDR3 is TGTGCCAGCAGCCTGGGACAGGGGATGTTCACTGAAGCTTTCTTT.

The J gene is TRBJ2-1, the V gene TRBV7-3; 14 bases map to TRBD2. Germline V gives CDR1 SGHTA, CDR2 FQGTGA. Trimming cost V 0 bases and J 9 bases; bases outside gene matches: 1. This CDR3 comprises 15 residues. CDR3 region: CASSLTGLAGAEQFF. The CDR3 region has the DNA TGTGCCAGCAGCTTAACGGGACTAGCGGGGGCTGAGCAGTTCTTC.